These 25 T cell receptor beta chains were all obtained from the same sample, sequenced in a study of blood T cell repertoires in COVID-19. Method: immunoSEQ multiplex PCR; TCRdb's copy keeps in-frame clones and lacks some. The table has 75,000 to 95,000 clones, 70% to 90% seen once; the top ten hold approximately 2.9%. Sequenced sample: peripheral blood. The receptors stem from a woman at least 80 years old with acute or convalescent COVID-19.

The V and J genes are TRBV7-2 and TRBJ2-7; 10 positions agree with TRBD1. Per germline, CDR1 SGHTA and CDR2 FQGNSA. Trimming cost V 4 bases and J 3 bases; bases outside gene matches: 6. The CDR3 extends over 15 amino acids. The CDR3 nucleotides are TGTGCCAGCAGCTCCGACAGGGGGCTTCTCTACGAGCAGTACTTC. Amino acid sequence: CASSSDRGLLYEQYF.

The V and J genes are TRBV11-1 and TRBJ2-1; 7 bases are shared with TRBD2. V lost 5 bases, J lost 6 bases, and 13 bases stayed unmatched. This CDR3 region has 16 residues. Germline V gene lookup returns CDR1 SGHAT and CDR2 FQDESV (reference sequence). The CDR3 DNA sequence: TGTGCCAGCAGCCCCTTTGGGACGGGAGGAGGCAATGAGCAGTTCTTC. This sequence encodes CASSPFGTGGGNEQFF.

V is TRBV6-2 or TRBV6-3 and J is TRBJ1-1; perhaps TRBD1 as D (6 bases). Germline CDR1 and CDR2: MNHEY and SVGEGT. Deletions cut 2 bases from V and 7 bases from J, with 23 bases between. The CDR3 has 17 amino acids. CDR3 sequence reads: CASSYPTGALEKGEAFF. The CDR3 DNA reads as TGTGCCAGCAGTTACCCGACAGGAGCTCTCGAGAAGGGTGAAGCTTTCTTT.

This sequence joins TRBV7-9 and TRBJ1-2; TRBD1 agrees at 10 bases. V lost 2 bases to trimming and J lost 6 bases; unmatched junction nucleotides: 6. Per the germline V gene, CDR1 is SEHNR and CDR2 is FQNEAQ (reference sequence). The CDR3 is 15 residues long. CDR3 sequence reads: CASSLPGQGSNGYTF. As DNA, the CDR3 is TGTGCCAGCAGCTTACCGGGACAGGGGTCGAATGGCTACACCTTC.

The CDR3 sequence: CASSRIPGQGNTEQFF. CDR3 sequence (DNA): TGTGCCAGCAGCCGTATACCGGGACAGGGGAACACCGAGCAGTTCTTC. The chain carries TRBV14 and TRBJ2-1, with TRBD1 matching 10 bases. The CDR3 has 16 residues. The V gene end was trimmed by 4 bases and the J gene end by 10 bases; junction bases not matched to a gene: 13. CDR1 and CDR2 (germline): SGHDN, FVKESK.

CDR3 sequence reads: CASSIDPKETQYF. Here the CDR3 DNA reads TGTGCCAGTAGTATAGATCCCAAAGAGACCCAGTACTTC. The chain employs TRBV19 and TRBJ2-5; D is unresolved. CDR1 and CDR2 from the germline V gene are LNHDA and SQIVND (reference sequence). The CDR3 runs to 13 residues. Between the trimmed V and J ends, which lost 0 bases and 3 bases, there was a span of 5 bases.

V is TRBV7-5 and J is TRBJ2-3; the D segment call TRBD1 is taken from the table without a DNA check. TRBV7-5 is tagged as a pseudogene. This CDR3 has 15 residues. The CDR3: CVRSLPAGEADTQYF. CDR3 in DNA: TGTGTCAGAAGCTTGCCCGCAGGGGAAGCAGATACGCAGTATTTT.

The chain links TRBV27 to TRBJ1-2; D may be TRBD1 (5 bases). The V gene lost 3 bases and the J gene lost 7 bases, with 9 bases spanning the gap. Germline assignment: CDR1 MNHEY and CDR2 SMNVEV (reference sequence). This CDR3 contains 12 residues. Here the CDR3 reads CASSFVGGGYTF. The CDR3 bases are TGTGCCAGCAGTTTCGTCGGGGGTGGCTACACCTTC.

This clone was seen once. The J gene is TRBJ1-2, the V gene TRBV3-1 (or the pseudogene TRBV3-2); 10 nucleotides match TRBD1. This CDR3 is 16 amino acids long. In germline, CDR1 is LGHDT, CDR2 YNNKEL (reference sequence). With V trimmed by 1 base and J by 8 bases, 10 bases remained unmatched. The DNA for the CDR3 is TGTGCCAGCAGCCAAGGAGCCCGGGACAGGGGTCGCGGCTACACCTTC. Residues: CASSQGARDRGRGYTF.

The chain is built from TRBV16 and TRBJ2-2; D might be TRBD2 (6 bases). CDR1 is KGHSY and CDR2 is FQNENV in the germline V gene. V was trimmed by 0 bases and J by 3 bases, leaving 8 bases between them. The CDR3 spans 15 residues. The CDR3: CASSQSRGYTGELFF. CDR3 in DNA: TGTGCCAGCAGCCAATCTCGGGGGTACACCGGGGAGCTGTTTTTT. Filled out from reference TRBV16 and TRBJ2-2, the complete variable domain reads GEEVAQTPKHLVRGEGQKAKLYCAPIKGHSYVFWYQQVLKNEFKFLISFQNENVFDETGMPKERFSAKCLPNSPCSLEIQATKLEDSAVYFCASSQSRGYTGELFFGEGSRLTVL.

This chain joins TRBV21-1 and TRBJ2-7; the table calls TRBD2, which could not be checked here. TRBV21-1 is a pseudogene locus. The CDR3 contains 17 residues. CDR3: CASSKLIRRDGPYEQYF. Here the CDR3 DNA reads TGTGCCAGCAGCAAATTAATACGGAGGGACGGACCCTACGAGCAGTACTTC.

This clone has more than one count but fewer than ten. J is TRBJ1-2 and V is TRBV18; no reliable D call. Germline V gene data show CDR1 as KGHSH and CDR2 as LQKENI. This CDR3 comprises 14 residues. Trimming took off 3 bases at V and 3 bases at J, with 11 bases between the two ends. DNA of the CDR3: TGTGCCAGCTCACCCGGCGGAGGTGACTATGGCTACACCTTC. Its protein product is CASSPGGGDYGYTF.

The chain employs TRBV7-3 and TRBJ2-7; D perhaps matches TRBD1 (5 bases). V was clipped by 1 base and J by 3 bases, with 7 bases between them. CDR3 size: 13 residues. Germline CDR1 and CDR2: SGHTA and FQGTGA. For the CDR3, the DNA is TGTGCCAGCAGCTTAAACAGGAACTACGAGCAGTACTTC. Translating it yields CASSLNRNYEQYF.

The rearrangement uses TRBV19 and TRBJ2-6; 8 nucleotides align to TRBD1. V dropped 1 base and J dropped 3; count of bases not matched to a gene: 8. Germline V CDR1 and CDR2: LNHDA, SQIVND (reference sequence). The CDR3 is made up of 18 amino acids. CDR3 sequence: CASSIVGRGLFGANVLTF. The CDR3, as DNA: TGTGCCAGTAGTATAGTTGGCAGGGGGCTGTTTGGGGCCAACGTCCTGACTTTC. The variable domain in full, completed from reference TRBV19 and TRBJ2-6, reads DGGITQSPKYLFRKEGQNVTLSCEQNLNHDAMYWYRQDPGQGLRLIYYSQIVNDFQKGDIAEGYSVSREKKESFPLTVTSAQKNPTAFYLCASSIVGRGLFGANVLTFGAGSRLTVL.

This chain uses TRBV12-3 or TRBV12-4 with TRBJ1-1; D is unresolved. The V end was cut by 5 bases, the J end by 6 bases, with 10 bases between. The CDR3 loop spans 12 amino acids. CDR3 nucleotide sequence: TGTGCCAGCAGTAAAGTGACTGCTGAAGCTTTCTTT. Amino acid sequence: CASSKVTAEAFF.

CDR3 nucleotides: TGTGCCAGTAGTCCCCAGGGGAATGGTGACTATGGCTACACCTTC. Translation gives CASSPQGNGDYGYTF. The chain combines TRBV19 with TRBJ1-2; tentatively, D is TRBD1 (6 bases). V lost 5 bases, J lost 3 bases, and 16 bases lay in between. In germline, CDR1 is LNHDA, CDR2 SQIVND (reference sequence). The CDR3 totals 15 residues.

The rearrangement joins TRBV18 to TRBJ2-5, with 10 nucleotides matching TRBD2. V dropped 1 base and J dropped 2; count of bases not matched to a gene: 1. This CDR3 region has 15 residues. Germline assignment: CDR1 KGHSH and CDR2 LQKENI. CDR3 protein: CASSPLAGGQETQYF. The CDR3 bases are TGTGCCAGCTCACCACTAGCGGGGGGACAAGAGACCCAGTACTTC.

The chain uses TRBV7-3 and TRBJ1-1, with D unresolved. The CDR3 spans 13 residues. From germline, CDR1 is SGHTA and CDR2 FQGTGA. V lost 4 bases and J lost 1, with 7 bases in between. CDR3 DNA: TGTGCCAGCAGCTCCCAATCGAACACTGAAGCTTTCTTT. It yields the protein CASSSQSNTEAFF. Based on the CDR3 plus reference TRBV7-3 and TRBJ1-1, the full variable domain is GAGVSQTPSNKVTEKGKYVELRCDPISGHTALYWYRQSLGQGPEFLIYFQGTGAADDSGLPNDRFFAVRPEGSVSTLKIQRTERGDSAVYLCASSSQSNTEAFFGQGTRLTVV.

The chain employs TRBV27 and TRBJ2-7; 7 nucleotides match TRBD2. Germline V gene sequence: CDR1 MNHEY, CDR2 SMNVEV (reference sequence). The CDR3 has 16 residues. The trim removed 3 bases at V and 2 bases at J, leaving 10 bases unmatched. CDR3 protein: CASSFRKGGLAYEQYF. DNA of the CDR3: TGTGCCAGCAGTTTCCGAAAGGGAGGGCTCGCCTACGAGCAGTACTTC.

J is TRBJ2-7 and V is TRBV11-2, with D maybe TRBD1 (5 bases). Germline V lookup: CDR1 SGHAT, CDR2 FQNNGV. This CDR3 comprises 13 residues. The ends were cut back, 3 bases at V and 3 bases at J, with 9 bases in the middle. The CDR3 DNA sequence: TGTGCCAGCAGCTTGGACATTCTCTACGAGCAGTACTTC. This sequence encodes CASSLDILYEQYF.

The gene calls are TRBV27 and TRBJ1-1; D is ambiguous. This CDR3 comprises 13 residues. Germline loops: CDR1 MNHEY, CDR2 SMNVEV (reference sequence). Trimming pared 7 bases from V and 10 bases from J, leaving 19 bases between. CDR3 residues: CASTEEGSLVAFF. For the CDR3, the DNA is TGTGCCAGCACCGAGGAGGGTTCCCTAGTAGCTTTCTTT.

The rearrangement links TRBV5-1 to TRBJ1-1, with TRBD1 matching over 7 bases. Losses at the gene ends were 0 bases for V and 8 bases for J; bases not matched to a gene: 16. This CDR3 comprises 17 residues. Germline CDR1 reads SGHRS; CDR2 reads YFSETQ. CDR3 protein: CASSLAIGQPGGLEAFF. CDR3 sequence (DNA): TGCGCCAGCAGCTTGGCCATCGGACAACCAGGGGGGCTGGAAGCTTTCTTT.

The chain is built from TRBV7-9 and TRBJ1-2; D unresolved. The CDR3 consists of 11 residues. The V gene's germline CDR1 is SEHNR and CDR2 FQNEAQ (reference sequence). Trimming pared 5 bases from V and 5 bases from J, leaving 6 bases between. The CDR3 loop is CASSDKYGYTF. CDR3 bases: TGTGCCAGCAGCGACAAATATGGCTACACCTTC.

The chain has TRBV6-6 and TRBJ1-3; 10 bases are a match to TRBD1. The germline gives CDR1 MNHNY, CDR2 SVGAGI (reference sequence). This CDR3 spans 16 amino acids. V trimming: 0 bases; J trimming: 9 bases; junction bases outside the gene matches: 8. CDR3 in DNA: TGTGCCAGCAGTTACTCCCGCGGGACAGGGGCAGGCACCATATATTTT. Translating it yields CASSYSRGTGAGTIYF.

A few counts support this clone. The chain joins TRBV13 to TRBJ2-1, with 7 positions matching TRBD1. The CDR3 loop spans 17 amino acids. Germline V lookup: CDR1 PRHDT, CDR2 FYEKMQ (reference sequence). The J segment lost 0 bases and the V segment lost 4 bases, leaving 9 bases of the junction unmatched. For the CDR3, the DNA is TGTGCCAGCAGCTCAACAGGGGACCCGAGCTCCTACAATGAGCAGTTCTTC. Protein product: CASSSTGDPSSYNEQFF.